This note documents a single TCR beta chain sequence. These data are taken from a study of shared clonotypes between healthy human individuals. V lost 3 bases and J lost 3, with 6 bases in between. The CDR3 loop spans 13 amino acids. The germline gives CDR1 SNHLY, CDR2 FYNNEI. Measured with immunoSEQ multiplex PCR; TCRdb has only the in-frame clones, and not every one. The sample lists approximately 590,000 clones, roughly 95% occurring once. The naive CD8 population came from CD45RO-negative cells selected for CCR7, without terminally differentiated effector memory CD45RA+ cells. Only Caucasian adults living in Nashville, Tennessee served as donors.

This TCR was sampled from a woman aged 25-40 years in good health. Sequencing used naive CD8+ T cells sorted from blood. This chain links TRBV2 with TRBJ2-1; no reliable D call. CDR3 sequence reads: CASSEPGYNEQFF. The CDR3 region has the DNA TGTGCCAGCAGTGAGCCAGGCTACAATGAGCAGTTCTTC.